One sample yielded the 32 T cell receptor beta chains listed below, sequenced in a study of radiotherapy plus CTLA-4 blockade in lung cancer. Sequencing was performed with immunoSEQ multiplex PCR; in TCRdb, only in-frame clones are kept and a portion is missing. This sample has tens of thousands of clones; 75% to 90% occur once, and the top ten carry around 23%. The material sequenced was peripheral blood, taken from a patient treated with radiotherapy plus ipilimumab. These receptors all stem from a human donor with non-small cell lung cancer that progressed on radiotherapy plus ipilimumab.

This sequence joins TRBV29-1 and TRBJ2-5, with 9 bases matching TRBD1. Trimming at V came to 4 bases and at J to 4 bases, leaving 1 base not matched to a gene. The CDR3 is made up of 12 amino acids. Germline V gene data show CDR1 as SQVTM and CDR2 as ANQGSEA. The CDR3 DNA sequence: TGCAGCGTTGTGGGACAGGGAGAGACCCAGTACTTC. This gives the protein CSVVGQGETQYF.

The CDR3 reads CASSLGGTGTWGEQYF. In nucleotides, the CDR3 is TGTGCCAGCAGCTTGGGCGGGACAGGAACATGGGGCGAGCAGTACTTC. The rearrangement uses TRBV5-4 and TRBJ2-7; TRBD1 matches at 8 bases. CDR1 SGHNT and CDR2 YYREEE come from the germline V gene (reference sequence). V lost 0 bases and J lost 6; bases outside the gene matches: 11. The CDR3 spans 16 residues.

V is TRBV5-4 and J is TRBJ2-1; the D gene is possibly TRBD1 (5 bases). CDR1 and CDR2 (germline): SGHNT, YYREEE (reference sequence). The CDR3 length is 15 residues. V lost 0 bases and J lost 7, with 14 bases in between. The CDR3 region has the DNA TGTGCCAGCAGCTTGGGGGGCCCGGTCATGAATGAGCAGTTCTTC. It codes for CASSLGGPVMNEQFF.

This clone was detected a few times. V is TRBV1 and J is TRBJ2-5; TRBD2 is taken as the D call from the table, unchecked against the DNA. TRBV1 corresponds to a pseudogene. There are 13 residues in the CDR3. CDR3 region: CTSSQDVLEAQYF. The CDR3 DNA sequence: TGCACCAGCAGCCAAGATGTGCTGGAGGCCCAGTACTTC.

This clone was observed a few times. This chain joins TRBV4-1 and TRBJ1-1, with D perhaps matching TRBD1 (6 bases). The germline gives CDR1 MGHRA, CDR2 YSYEKL. The CDR3 is 15 amino acids. Trimming removed 0 bases at V and 5 bases at J, with 13 bases between. CDR3 sequence reads: CASSQEGHPPTEAFF. DNA of the CDR3: TGCGCCAGCAGCCAAGAGGGACATCCCCCAACTGAAGCTTTCTTT.

V gene TRBV5-1 combines with J gene TRBJ1-1; the D gene is possibly TRBD1 (5 bases). Trimming cost V 5 bases and J 0 bases, with 11 bases left between them. Germline assignment: CDR1 SGHRS and CDR2 YFSETQ. CDR3 length: 14 residues. Written as DNA, the CDR3 is TGCGCCAGCAGGACAGACCCCTTGAACACTGAAGCTTTCTTT. Translating it yields CASRTDPLNTEAFF.

The rearrangement joins TRBV5-5 to TRBJ1-2; possible D gene TRBD1, 5 bases. The V gene lost 4 bases and the J gene lost 8 bases, with 12 bases spanning the gap. CDR3 length equals 12 residues. CDR1 is SGHKS and CDR2 is YYEKEE in the germline V gene (reference sequence). CDR3 sequence: CASSLGGGGYTF. CDR3 DNA: TGTGCCAGCAGCCTGGGGGGAGGAGGCTACACCTTC.

This rearrangement joins TRBV7-2 to TRBJ2-7, with D perhaps matching TRBD1 (6 bases). The ends were cut back, 1 base at V and 0 bases at J, with 13 bases in the middle. Germline CDR1 and CDR2: SGHTA and FQGNSA. This CDR3 spans 16 amino acids. CDR3 DNA sequence: TGTGCCAGCAGCTTAGTTCCCGGACAGATCTCCTACGAGCAGTACTTC. This sequence encodes CASSLVPGQISYEQYF.

The CDR3 sequence: CAITPRVDSTYHCTDTQYF. Here the CDR3 DNA reads TGTGCCATCACCCCACGTGTTGACTCCACTTACCATTGCACAGATACGCAGTATTTT. This rearrangement joins TRBV10-3 to TRBJ2-3; no firm D call. Germline CDR1 is ENHRY and CDR2 is SYGVKD. The CDR3 is 19 residues long. The ends were cut back, 7 bases at V and 1 base at J, with 27 bases in the middle.

The chain couples TRBV5-1 to TRBJ2-3, with 7 bases lining up with TRBD2. Germline CDR1 is SGHRS and CDR2 is YFSETQ. The CDR3 loop spans 15 amino acids. The V segment lost 0 bases and the J segment 3 bases; nucleotides outside the gene matches: 4. In DNA, the CDR3 is TGCGCCAGCAGCTTGGTCGCGGGAGCAACAGATACGCAGTATTTT. This sequence encodes CASSLVAGATDTQYF.

DNA of the CDR3: TGCGCCAGCAGCCAAGATCGGCTAGCGGGGACGAACACCGGGGAGCTGTTTTTT. The encoded protein is CASSQDRLAGTNTGELFF. The chain is built from TRBV4-3 and TRBJ2-2, with TRBD2 identical over 9 bases. Per the germline V gene, CDR1 is LGHNA and CDR2 is YSLEER. V lost 0 bases to trimming and J lost 0 bases; unmatched junction nucleotides: 5. CDR3 length equals 18 residues.

The gene calls are TRBV25-1 and TRBJ2-7, with D tentatively TRBD2 (7 bases). The CDR3 spans 13 residues. V lost 5 bases and J 3 bases, leaving 11 bases between the germline ends. Germline CDR1 is MGHDK and CDR2 is SYGVNS. The CDR3 DNA follows: TGTGCCAGCAGTTGGAGGGGGGGCTACGAGCAGTACTTC. Protein product: CASSWRGGYEQYF.

This clone occurred once. The V gene is TRBV7-3, the J gene TRBJ1-3, with 7 bases fitting TRBD1. The CDR3 runs 12 residues. The germline gives CDR1 SGHTA, CDR2 FQGTGA. Losses at the gene ends were 5 bases for V and 12 bases for J; bases not matched to a gene: 7. CDR3 coding DNA: TGTGCCAGCAGCAAAGGGGACAGTAGCATATATTTT. This codes for CASSKGDSSIYF.

V is TRBV5-1 and J is TRBJ1-4; D may be TRBD1 (5 bases). V lost 2 bases, J lost 4 bases, and 9 bases lay in between. The CDR3 runs 14 residues. Germline-derived CDR1 and CDR2 are SGHRS and YFSETQ. CDR3 region: CASSFRGINEKLFF. The CDR3 nucleotides read TGCGCCAGCAGCTTCCGGGGGATTAATGAAAAACTGTTTTTT.

The rearrangement uses TRBV18 and TRBJ2-6; 7 bases map to TRBD1. J was trimmed by 2 bases and V by 4 bases; bases with no gene match: 11. CDR3 length: 18 amino acids. Germline loops: CDR1 KGHSH, CDR2 LQKENI. CDR3 loop: CASSRSRGQSPGANVLTF. In DNA, the CDR3 is TGTGCCAGCTCACGGAGTCGGGGACAGTCTCCTGGGGCCAACGTCCTGACTTTC.

By frequency in the sample, this clone is medium-sized (0.01 to 0.1%). The chain joins TRBV29-1 to TRBJ1-1; a weak D match, TRBD1 (5 bases). Trimming pared 3 bases from V and 4 bases from J, leaving 21 bases between. This CDR3 has 16 amino acids. Germline V gives CDR1 SQVTM, CDR2 ANQGSEA. CDR3 DNA: TGCAGCGTTGAGTCTAGGGGTCAGGGTTTTGCCACTGAAGCTTTCTTT. Translation gives CSVESRGQGFATEAFF.

The sample holds one count of this clone. This chain uses TRBV10-3 with TRBJ2-7; 7 positions agree with TRBD1. Germline lookup yields CDR1 ENHRY and CDR2 SYGVKD. The CDR3 has 15 amino acids. Trimming at V came to 6 bases and at J to 5 bases, leaving 13 bases not matched to a gene. CDR3 sequence reads: CAIRQSRQGMDEQYF. The CDR3 region has the DNA TGTGCCATCAGGCAGAGTAGACAGGGAATGGACGAGCAGTACTTC.

The rearrangement uses TRBV5-5 and TRBJ2-5, with D unclear. Judging by the DNA end, TRBJ2-7 fits better; the J call may be wrong. CDR1 SGHKS and CDR2 YYEKEE come from the germline V gene (reference sequence). The CDR3 length is 12 residues. In DNA, the CDR3 is TGTGCCAGCAGCTTGGGGGCTTGCGAGCAGTACTTC. Translation: CASSLGACEQYF.

The gene calls are TRBV9 and TRBJ2-1, with unresolved D. The CDR3 loop spans 15 amino acids. Germline CDR1 SGDLS, CDR2 YYNGEE. Trimming removed 0 bases from V and 2 bases from J, with 9 bases in between. CDR3 sequence: CASSVGPLTYNEQFF. The CDR3 bases are TGTGCCAGCAGCGTAGGCCCCCTAACCTACAATGAGCAGTTCTTC. The entire variable domain, with the rest obtained from reference TRBV9 and TRBJ2-1, is as follows: DSGVTQTPKHLITATGQRVTLRCSPRSGDLSVYWYQQSLDQGLQFLIQYYNGEERAKGNILERFSAQQFPDLHSELNLSSLELGDSALYFCASSVGPLTYNEQFFGPGTRLTVL.

CDR3 DNA: TGTGCCAGCAGCGGAGAGGGGACAGGGAGAAATAGCAATCAGCCCCAGCATTTT. Residues: CASSGEGTGRNSNQPQHF. The chain employs TRBV7-8 and TRBJ1-5, with 9 positions matching TRBD1. The CDR3 is 18 amino acids. Germline V gene lookup returns CDR1 SGHVS and CDR2 FQNEAQ. Germline trimming cut 5 bases from V and 0 bases from J; bases unmatched to any gene: 11.

This clone was detected only once. V is TRBV5-1 and J is TRBJ2-5; TRBD2 matches at 8 bases. Germline CDR1 and CDR2: SGHRS and YFSETQ. After removal of 3 bases from V and 5 bases from J, the junction contained 12 bases not matched to a gene. The CDR3 totals 16 residues. The CDR3 DNA is TGCGCCAGCAGCTCTCGGGGAGCGGGGGTCCAGGAGACCCAGTACTTC. It is translated as CASSSRGAGVQETQYF.

CDR3 DNA: TGTGCCAGCAGCGGACAGGCGATTAGCTCCTATAATTCACCCCTCCACTTT. This sequence encodes CASSGQAISSYNSPLHF. The chain links TRBV5-5 to TRBJ1-6; 7 bases match TRBD1. CDR1 is SGHKS and CDR2 is YYEKEE in the germline V gene (reference sequence). V lost 4 bases, J lost 0 bases, and 7 bases stayed unmatched. The CDR3 covers 17 residues.

The chain employs TRBV5-1 and TRBJ2-1; 8 bases align to TRBD1. Germline V lookup: CDR1 SGHRS, CDR2 YFSETQ. Trimming took 1 base from V and 7 from J; bases not matched to a gene: 7. There are 15 residues in the CDR3. In DNA, the CDR3 is TGCGCCAGCAGCTTGAGGCAGGGGGCGCGAAATGAGCAGTTCTTC. Its protein product is CASSLRQGARNEQFF.

This sequence joins TRBV19 and TRBJ1-2; 8 bases match TRBD1. The germline gives CDR1 LNHDA, CDR2 SQIVND (reference sequence). The CDR3 is 13 amino acids. V was clipped by 5 bases and J by 12 bases; unmatched bases: 11. The CDR3: CASSSGGRRSDTF. CDR3 sequence (DNA): TGTGCCAGTAGTTCAGGGGGCCGGAGGTCGGACACCTTC.

V and J are TRBV6-5 and TRBJ2-7; tentative D call: TRBD1 (6 bases). CDR1 and CDR2 from the germline V gene are MNHEY and SVGAGI. The germline V and J ends were trimmed by 5 bases and 5 bases, with 13 bases remaining between them. There are 13 residues in the CDR3. CDR3 protein: CASSRTVNNEQYF. The CDR3 bases are TGTGCCAGCAGTCGGACAGTAAACAACGAGCAGTACTTC.

J is TRBJ2-3 and V is TRBV2; 10 nucleotides line up with TRBD2. Germline loops: CDR1 SNHLY, CDR2 FYNNEI. Germline trimming cut 8 bases from V and 5 bases from J; bases unmatched to any gene: 10. The CDR3 runs to 15 residues. The CDR3 DNA sequence: TGTGCCAGCGTCTTCCCAGCGGGGGGGCGAGATACGCAGTATTTT. Its protein product is CASVFPAGGRDTQYF.

The chain uses TRBV14 and TRBJ2-7, with D hard to call. CDR1 SGHDN and CDR2 FVKESK come from the germline V gene. The ends were cut back, 3 bases at V and 2 bases at J, with 5 bases in the middle. The CDR3 has 12 residues. In nucleotides, the CDR3 is TGTGCCAGCAGCCATACTCCCTACGAGCAGTACTTC. Protein sequence: CASSHTPYEQYF.

V gene TRBV9 combines with J gene TRBJ1-6, with D maybe TRBD1 (5 bases). This CDR3 region has 16 residues. The germline V gene has CDR1 SGDLS and CDR2 YYNGEE. V was clipped by 0 bases and J by 5 bases, with 12 bases between them. This CDR3 is CASSVAPDTNNSPLHF. The DNA of the CDR3 is TGTGCCAGCAGCGTAGCCCCGGACACGAATAATTCACCCCTCCACTTT.

This chain joins TRBV29-1 and TRBJ1-1, with TRBD1 matching 7 bases. This CDR3 contains 14 residues. The germline CDR1 and CDR2 sequences are SQVTM and ANQGSEA. Germline trimming cut 6 bases from V and 6 bases from J; bases unmatched to any gene: 13. CDR3 bases: TGCAGCGTGACAGGGATCTGGGTGCCGCCTGAAGCTTTCTTT. It is translated as CSVTGIWVPPEAFF.

This clone appeared once. The rearrangement uses TRBV18 and TRBJ1-1; 8 bases map to TRBD1. The germline CDR1 and CDR2 sequences are KGHSH and LQKENI. J was trimmed by 2 bases and V by 6 bases; bases with no gene match: 14. The CDR3 is 17 residues long. The CDR3 loop reads CASSRDRIPGGNTEAFF. The CDR3 bases are TGTGCCAGCTCGCGAGACCGAATCCCAGGGGGCAACACTGAAGCTTTCTTT.

This rearrangement joins TRBV18 to TRBJ1-4; a weak D match, TRBD1 (6 bases). The CDR3 runs to 15 residues. The germline V and J ends were trimmed by 8 bases and 6 bases, with 19 bases remaining between them. Germline V gene lookup returns CDR1 KGHSH and CDR2 LQKENI. The CDR3 region has the DNA TGTGCCAGCCAGGACTCGGGGACACGGGATGAAAAACTGTTTTTT. Protein: CASQDSGTRDEKLFF.

V gene TRBV9 combines with J gene TRBJ2-7; the match to TRBD2 covers 8 bases. The J segment lost 5 bases and the V segment lost 0 bases, leaving 13 bases of the junction unmatched. The CDR3 spans 17 residues. Germline V lookup: CDR1 SGDLS, CDR2 YYNGEE. The CDR3 here is CASSVGGGGLGIDEQYF. For the CDR3, the DNA is TGTGCCAGCAGCGTAGGGGGCGGGGGACTAGGCATCGACGAGCAGTACTTC.